The TCR beta chain described here comes from a study of cytomegalovirus exposure and HLA in healthy donors. Germline V gene data show CDR1 as LNHDA and CDR2 as SQIVND (reference sequence). The CDR3 covers 14 residues. V was shortened by 3 bases and J by 2 bases, with 10 bases between the two germline ends. The PCR employed 60 Vbeta primers together with 13 Jbeta primers. The assay was immunoSEQ multiplex PCR, and TCRdb's table has in-frame clones only and misses some. Here the sample spans some 130,000 clones, around three quarters being singletons. Sequenced material: PBMCs. This chain uses TRBV19 with TRBJ1-1, with D unresolved. The TCR originated in a woman aged 55-75 years in good health and CMV-seropositive. The CDR3 protein is CASSMAVSNTEAFF. Written as DNA, the CDR3 is TGTGCCAGTAGTATGGCGGTTTCAAACACTGAAGCTTTCTTT.